Listed here are 3 T cell receptor beta chains from one sample, sequenced in a study of T cell responses to AZD1222 COVID-19 vaccine. The data were produced by immunoSEQ multiplex PCR, yet TCRdb's version contains in-frame clones alone and is incomplete. This sample has tens of thousands of clones, with more than 75% found just once. The source was peripheral blood, collected on day 0 of AZD1222 vaccination. These TCRs come from an adult in good health.

The chain couples TRBV3-1 (or the pseudogene TRBV3-2) to TRBJ1-1; maybe TRBD1 (5 bases). CDR1 and CDR2 from the germline V gene are LGHDT and YNNKEL (reference sequence). The CDR3 has 15 residues. The V end lost 4 bases, the J end lost 7 bases, and 19 bases lay between the germline ends. CDR3 bases: TGTGCCAGCAGCCTCACCGGGGCCGCCTTTGGTGAAGCTTTCTTT. It codes for CASSLTGAAFGEAFF.

This chain links TRBV2 with TRBJ1-2, with D tentatively TRBD1 (6 bases). This CDR3 has 15 residues. Germline CDR1 reads SNHLY; CDR2 reads FYNNEI. V lost 10 bases, J lost 1 base, and 19 bases lay in between. In nucleotides, the CDR3 is TGTGCCACCCCAACCCCCCAGGGGAGTAACTATGGCTACACCTTC. Translating it yields CATPTPQGSNYGYTF. Drawing the rest from reference TRBV2 and TRBJ1-2, the complete variable domain is EPEVTQTPSHQVTQMGQEVILRCVPISNHLYFYWYRQILGQKVEFLVSFYNNEISEKSEIFDDQFSVERPDGSNFTLKIRSTKLEDSAMYFCATPTPQGSNYGYTFGSGTRLTVV.

The chain joins TRBV3-1 (or the pseudogene TRBV3-2) to TRBJ1-6; 10 positions match TRBD1. The CDR3 sequence is 15 residues long. CDR1 is LGHDT and CDR2 is YNNKEL in the germline V gene (reference sequence). J lost 13 bases, V lost 3 bases, and 9 bases had no gene match. This CDR3 reads CASSQAGTGETPLHF. In DNA, the CDR3 is TGTGCCAGCAGCCAGGCCGGGACAGGGGAAACGCCCCTCCACTTT.